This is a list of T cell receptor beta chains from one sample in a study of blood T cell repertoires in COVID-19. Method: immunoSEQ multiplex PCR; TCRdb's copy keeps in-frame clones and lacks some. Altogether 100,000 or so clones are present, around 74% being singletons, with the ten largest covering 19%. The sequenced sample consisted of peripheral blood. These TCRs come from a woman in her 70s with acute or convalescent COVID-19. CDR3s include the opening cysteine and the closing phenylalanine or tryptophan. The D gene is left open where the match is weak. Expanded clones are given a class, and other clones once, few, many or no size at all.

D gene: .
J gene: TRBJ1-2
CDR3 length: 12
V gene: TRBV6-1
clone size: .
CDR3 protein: CASSEDTYGYTF
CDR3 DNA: TGTGCCAGCAGTGAAGACACCTATGGCTACACCTTC

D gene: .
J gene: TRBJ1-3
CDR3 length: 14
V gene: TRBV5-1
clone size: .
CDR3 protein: CASSSQDSGNTIYF
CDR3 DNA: TGCGCCAGCAGTTCTCAGGATAGTGGAAACACCATATATTTT

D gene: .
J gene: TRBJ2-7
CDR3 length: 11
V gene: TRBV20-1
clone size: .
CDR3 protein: CSARKAYEQYF
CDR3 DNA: TGCAGTGCGCGAAAAGCCTACGAGCAGTACTTC

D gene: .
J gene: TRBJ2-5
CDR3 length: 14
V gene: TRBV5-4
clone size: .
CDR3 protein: CASSSGLWQETQYF
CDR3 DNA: TGTGCCAGCAGCTCTGGACTCTGGCAGGAGACCCAGTACTTC

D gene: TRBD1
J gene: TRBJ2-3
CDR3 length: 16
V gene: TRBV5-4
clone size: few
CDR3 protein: CASSLERTGPTDTQYF
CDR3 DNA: TGTGCCAGCAGCTTGGAACGGACAGGACCGACAGATACGCAGTATTTT

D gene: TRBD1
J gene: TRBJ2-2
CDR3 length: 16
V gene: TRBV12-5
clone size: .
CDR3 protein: CASGQSDRVNTGELFF
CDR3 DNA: TGTGCTAGTGGGCAATCAGACAGGGTGAACACCGGGGAGCTGTTTTTT

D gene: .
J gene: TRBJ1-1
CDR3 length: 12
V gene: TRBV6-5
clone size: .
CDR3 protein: CATWGGYTEAFF
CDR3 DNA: TGTGCCACCTGGGGAGGGTACACTGAAGCTTTCTTT

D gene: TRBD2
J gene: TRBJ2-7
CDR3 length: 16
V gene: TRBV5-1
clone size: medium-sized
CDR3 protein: CASLSRRGGPGGEQYF
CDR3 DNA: TGCGCCAGCTTGAGCCGTCGGGGGGGCCCGGGGGGGGAGCAGTACTTC

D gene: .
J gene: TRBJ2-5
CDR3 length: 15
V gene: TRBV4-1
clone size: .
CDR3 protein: CASSQAARGGETQYF
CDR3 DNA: TGCGCCAGCAGCCAGGCGGCCAGGGGCGGAGAGACCCAGTACTTC

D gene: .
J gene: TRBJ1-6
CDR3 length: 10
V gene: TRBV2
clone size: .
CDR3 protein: CASKGKPLHF
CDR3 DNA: TGTGCCAGCAAGGGGAAACCCCTCCACTTT

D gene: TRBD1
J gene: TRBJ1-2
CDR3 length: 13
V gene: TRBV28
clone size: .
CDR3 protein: CASSFGQGSGYTF
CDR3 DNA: TGTGCCAGCAGTTTCGGACAGGGATCCGGCTACACCTTC

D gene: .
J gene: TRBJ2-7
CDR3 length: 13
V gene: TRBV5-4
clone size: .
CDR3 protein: CATSQGPYYEQYF
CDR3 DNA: TGTGCCACCTCACAGGGCCCCTACTACGAGCAGTACTTC

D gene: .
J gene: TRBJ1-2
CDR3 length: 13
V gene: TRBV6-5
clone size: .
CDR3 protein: CASRAPGNYGYTF
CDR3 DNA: TGTGCCAGCAGGGCACCAGGAAACTATGGCTACACCTTC

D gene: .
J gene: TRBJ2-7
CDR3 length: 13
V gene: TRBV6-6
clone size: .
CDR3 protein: CASLKTASYEQYF
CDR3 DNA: TGTGCCAGCCTCAAGACAGCGTCCTACGAGCAGTACTTC

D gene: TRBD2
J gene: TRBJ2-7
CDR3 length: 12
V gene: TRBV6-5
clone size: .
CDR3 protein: CASGTSGYEQYF
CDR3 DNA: TGTGCCAGCGGGACTAGCGGCTACGAGCAGTACTTC

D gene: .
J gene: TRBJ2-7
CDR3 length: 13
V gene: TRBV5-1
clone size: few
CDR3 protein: CASSFEGEYEQYF
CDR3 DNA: TGCGCCAGCAGCTTCGAGGGAGAGTACGAGCAGTACTTC

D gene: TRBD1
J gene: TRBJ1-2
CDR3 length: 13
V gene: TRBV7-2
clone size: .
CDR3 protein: CASSSRDSYGYTF
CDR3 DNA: TGTGCCAGCAGCTCCCGGGACAGCTATGGCTACACCTTC

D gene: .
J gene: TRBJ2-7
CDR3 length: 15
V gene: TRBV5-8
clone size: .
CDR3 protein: CASSLSGRGTYEQYF
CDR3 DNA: TGTGCCAGCAGCTTATCGGGACGGGGGACCTACGAGCAGTACTTC

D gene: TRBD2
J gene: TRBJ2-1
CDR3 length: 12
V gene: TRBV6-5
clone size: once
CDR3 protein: CASTVGGNEQFF
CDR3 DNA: TGTGCCAGCACCGTGGGAGGGAATGAGCAGTTCTTC

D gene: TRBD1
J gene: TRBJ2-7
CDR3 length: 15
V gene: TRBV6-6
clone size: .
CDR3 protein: CASTPGQGASYEQYF
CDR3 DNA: TGTGCCAGCACACCCGGACAGGGGGCCTCCTACGAGCAGTACTTC

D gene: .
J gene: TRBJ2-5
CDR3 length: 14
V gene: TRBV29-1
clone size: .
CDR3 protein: CSARDLAGQETQYF
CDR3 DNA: TGCAGCGCTCGAGACCTAGCTGGACAAGAGACCCAGTACTTC

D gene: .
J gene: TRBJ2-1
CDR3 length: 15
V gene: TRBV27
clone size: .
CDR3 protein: CASGRGRSSYNEQFF
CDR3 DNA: TGTGCCAGCGGCAGGGGGAGGTCCTCCTACAATGAGCAGTTCTTC